This entry describes one T cell receptor beta chain. The sample belongs to a study of control samples from healthy donors and cancer patients. Only in-frame clones appear in the TCRdb table, and some are missing; sequencing was by immunoSEQ multiplex PCR. This sample has about 110,000 clones, with approximately 90% found just once. This receptor was identified in a woman aged 60 to 75 with lung cancer. The sample consisted of PBMCs.

The CDR3 nucleotides are TGTGCCAGCAGCTTAGCGGGAAGCGCCGAGCAGTACTTC. It is translated as CASSLAGSAEQYF. The chain links TRBV7-8 to TRBJ2-7; D is ambiguous. The germline V and J ends were trimmed by 0 bases and 6 bases, with 9 bases remaining between them. Germline-derived CDR1 and CDR2 are SGHVS and FQNEAQ. The CDR3 covers 13 residues.